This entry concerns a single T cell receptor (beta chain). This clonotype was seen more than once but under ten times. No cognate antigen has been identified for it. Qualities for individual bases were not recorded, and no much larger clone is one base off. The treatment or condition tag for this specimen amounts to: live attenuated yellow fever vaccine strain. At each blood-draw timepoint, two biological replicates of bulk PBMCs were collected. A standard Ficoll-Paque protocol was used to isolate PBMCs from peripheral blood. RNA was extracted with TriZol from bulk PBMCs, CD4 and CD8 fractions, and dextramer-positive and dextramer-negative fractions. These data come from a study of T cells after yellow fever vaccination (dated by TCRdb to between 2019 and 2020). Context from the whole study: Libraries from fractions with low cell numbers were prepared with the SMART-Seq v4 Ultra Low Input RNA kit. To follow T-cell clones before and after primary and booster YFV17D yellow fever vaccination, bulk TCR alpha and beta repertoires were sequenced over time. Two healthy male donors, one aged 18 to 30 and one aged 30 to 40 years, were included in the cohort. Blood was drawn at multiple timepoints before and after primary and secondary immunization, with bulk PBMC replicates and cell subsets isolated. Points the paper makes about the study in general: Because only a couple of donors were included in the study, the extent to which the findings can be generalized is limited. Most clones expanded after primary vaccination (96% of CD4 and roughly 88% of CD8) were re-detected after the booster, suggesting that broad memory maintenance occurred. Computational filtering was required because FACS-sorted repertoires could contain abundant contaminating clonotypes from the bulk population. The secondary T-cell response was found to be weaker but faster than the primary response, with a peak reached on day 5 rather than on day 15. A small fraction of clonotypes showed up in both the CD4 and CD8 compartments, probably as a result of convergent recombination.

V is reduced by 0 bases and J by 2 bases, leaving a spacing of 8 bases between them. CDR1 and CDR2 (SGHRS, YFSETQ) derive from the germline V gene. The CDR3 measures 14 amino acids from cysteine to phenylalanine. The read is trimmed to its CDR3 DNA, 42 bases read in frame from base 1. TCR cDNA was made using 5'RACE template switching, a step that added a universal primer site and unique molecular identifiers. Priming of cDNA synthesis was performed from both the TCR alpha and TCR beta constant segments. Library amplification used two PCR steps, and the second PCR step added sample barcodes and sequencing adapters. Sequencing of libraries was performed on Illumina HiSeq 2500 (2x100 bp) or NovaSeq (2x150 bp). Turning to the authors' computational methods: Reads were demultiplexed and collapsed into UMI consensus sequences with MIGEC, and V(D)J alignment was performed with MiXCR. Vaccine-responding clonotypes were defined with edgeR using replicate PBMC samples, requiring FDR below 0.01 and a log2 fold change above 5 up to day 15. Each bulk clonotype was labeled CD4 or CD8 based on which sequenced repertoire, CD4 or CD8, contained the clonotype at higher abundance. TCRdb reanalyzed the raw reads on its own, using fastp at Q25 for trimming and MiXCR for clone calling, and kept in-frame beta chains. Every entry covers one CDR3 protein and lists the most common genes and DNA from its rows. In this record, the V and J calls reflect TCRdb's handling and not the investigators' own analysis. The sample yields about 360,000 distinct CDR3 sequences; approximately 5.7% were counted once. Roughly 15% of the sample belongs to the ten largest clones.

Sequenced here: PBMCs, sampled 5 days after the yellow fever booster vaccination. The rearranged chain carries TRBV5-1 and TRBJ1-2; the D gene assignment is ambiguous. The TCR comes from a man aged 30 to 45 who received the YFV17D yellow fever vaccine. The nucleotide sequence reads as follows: TGCGCCAGCAGCTTGGCCGGGGTAAACTATGGCTACACCTTC. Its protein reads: CASSLAGVNYGYTF.